This paragraph covers one T cell receptor (beta chain) sequence. A much larger clonotype is one base distant, so this may be a read error. Other nucleotide sequences from this sample produce the same CDR3. These data belong to a study of metastatic and nonmetastatic thyroid tumors. Study background: Repertoires from malignant and benign thyroid patients were compared across blood and tumor or nodule tissue.

TCRdb reprocessed the PCR reads via MiXCR. The sample lists tens of thousands of clones; 15% to 20% were seen once. This CDR3 is built from 11 residues. Trimming stripped 5 bases from V and 16 bases from J, with 15 bases between. Germline V lookup: CDR1 SGHAT, CDR2 FQNNGV. No treatment had been given to any patient before thyroid surgery. Specimen: blood. This chain connects TRBV11-2 to TRBJ2-1, with no clear D. This TCR derives from a female donor with papillary thyroid cancer or a benign thyroid nodule (not recorded which). Some clones in this sample may be carry-over from other donors' samples. CDR3 DNA: TGTGCCAGCAGCCCCAAGATCGGGCAATTCTTC. Its translation: CASSPKIGQFF.